This T cell receptor (beta chain) derives from a study of blood T cell repertoires in COVID-19 (dated by TCRdb to 2018 to 2020). Study-wide context: Collaborator samples came from the United States, Italy and Spain and covered acute and convalescent phases of COVID-19. The material from the prospective study consisted of cDNA or gDNA derived from T cells, B-cell-depleted T cells, or PBMCs. Subjects who had been exposed to COVID-19, were actively infected with it, or had recovered from it provided the deeply sampled blood TCRbeta repertoires that made up the dataset. The repertoires were released in a freely available public database meant as a resource for research on the immune response to SARS-CoV-2. The samples were drawn from the first 160 participants of the ongoing ImmuneRACE study and from over a thousand subjects provided by 6 global collaborators. Nearly every sample came with metadata listing a de-identified subject ID, COVID-19 status, age in years and sex. Where HLA class I and class II types were available, the types were taken from metadata supplied by the sample provider, not from assay-based typing. What the work shows at the level of the full study, not this receptor alone: The quantity of clinical and demographic metadata differed by source and by participant and was supplied without curation.

The CDR1 and CDR2 encoded by the germline V gene (reference sequence) are LNHDA and SQIVND. The trim is 5 bases for V and 6 bases for J, with a gap of 16 bases between the germline ends. Reading from cysteine to phenylalanine, the CDR3 counts 14 amino acids. CDR3 DNA is the only sequence kept; it has 42 bases, read in frame from the first base. The collaborating institutions used their own protocols to collect whole blood in K2EDTA tubes. For TCRbeta analysis, collaborator samples were shipped as frozen whole blood, as isolated PBMCs, or as DNA extracted from either sample type. As to this clone: Its specific antigen is unknown. Base qualities are not recorded, but no much larger clone differs from it by a single base.

The immunoSEQ Assay, a bias-controlled multiplex PCR, was used to amplify TCRbeta CDR3 regions from genomic DNA. Per the authors' processing: Nucleated cell counts per sample were estimated from amplification of reference gene primers within the assay. To quantify the absolute abundance of each unique TCRbeta CDR3 rearrangement, sequence reads were collapsed and filtered. For each sample, productive Simpson clonality was calculated by taking the square root of Simpson's diversity index across productive rearrangements. Imported from immuneACCESS, the table was reduced by TCRdb to in-frame sequences with V and J called. These copies leave out some clones; in studies compared against another copy, an unresolved V gene accounts for under half, and the cause of the remainder is not known. V, J and clone size reflect that table, while D and trimming were determined from the DNA. The sample table contains fewer than 25,000 clones; only one count was recorded for about 87% of them. Less than 7.5% of the sample lies in the top ten.

Sequencing was done on a sample of peripheral blood. The V gene is TRBV19 and the J gene is TRBJ1-1; perhaps TRBD1 is the D gene, with 6 bases matching. This sequence was found in a woman older than 75 with active COVID-19. The DNA is TGTGCCAGTAGTCGCCACTCAGGGGTTCCTGAAGCTTTCTTT. It translates to CASSRHSGVPEAFF.